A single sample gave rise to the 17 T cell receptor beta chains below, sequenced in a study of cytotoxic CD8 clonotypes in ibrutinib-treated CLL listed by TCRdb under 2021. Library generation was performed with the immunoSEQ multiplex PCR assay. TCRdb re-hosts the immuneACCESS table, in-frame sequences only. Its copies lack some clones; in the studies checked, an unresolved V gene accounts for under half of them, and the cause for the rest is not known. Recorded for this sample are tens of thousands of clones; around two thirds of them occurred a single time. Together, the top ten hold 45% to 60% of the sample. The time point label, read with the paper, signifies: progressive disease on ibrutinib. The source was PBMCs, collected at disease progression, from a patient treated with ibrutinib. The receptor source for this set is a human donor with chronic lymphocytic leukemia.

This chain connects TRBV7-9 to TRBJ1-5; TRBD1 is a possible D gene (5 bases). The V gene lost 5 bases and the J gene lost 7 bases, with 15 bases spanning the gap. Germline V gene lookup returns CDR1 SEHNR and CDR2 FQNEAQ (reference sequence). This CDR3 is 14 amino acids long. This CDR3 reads CASSMAGDGQPQHF. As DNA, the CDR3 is TGTGCCAGCAGCATGGCGGGGGATGGCCAGCCCCAGCATTTT. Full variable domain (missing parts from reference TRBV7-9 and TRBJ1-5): DTGVSQNPRHKITKRGQNVTFRCDPISEHNRLYWYRQTLGQGPEFLTYFQNEAQLEKSRLLSDRFSAERPKGSFSTLEIQRTEQGDSAMYLCASSMAGDGQPQHFGDGTRLSIL.

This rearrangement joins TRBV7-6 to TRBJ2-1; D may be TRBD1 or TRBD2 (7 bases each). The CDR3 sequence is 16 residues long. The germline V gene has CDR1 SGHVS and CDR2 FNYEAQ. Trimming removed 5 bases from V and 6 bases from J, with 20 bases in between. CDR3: CASSPGEGAFGNEQFF. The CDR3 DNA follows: TGTGCCAGCAGCCCCGGGGAGGGGGCGTTCGGCAATGAGCAGTTCTTC.

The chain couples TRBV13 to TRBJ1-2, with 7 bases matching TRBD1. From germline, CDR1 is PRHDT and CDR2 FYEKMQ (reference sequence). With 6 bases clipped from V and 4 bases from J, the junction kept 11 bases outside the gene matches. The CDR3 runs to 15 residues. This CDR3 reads CASRGQTDSFYGYTF. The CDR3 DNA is TGTGCCAGCAGGGGACAGACCGATTCTTTCTATGGCTACACCTTC.

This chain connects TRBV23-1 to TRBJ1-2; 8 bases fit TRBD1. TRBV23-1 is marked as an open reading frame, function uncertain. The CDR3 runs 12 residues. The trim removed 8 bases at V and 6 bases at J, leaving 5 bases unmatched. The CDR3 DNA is TGCGCCAGCGGGGGACAGGCTGATGGCTACACCTTC. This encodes CASGGQADGYTF.

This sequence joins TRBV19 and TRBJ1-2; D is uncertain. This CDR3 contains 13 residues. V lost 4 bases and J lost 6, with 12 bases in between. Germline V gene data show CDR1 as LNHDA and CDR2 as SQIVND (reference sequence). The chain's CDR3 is CASSRTSPDGYTF. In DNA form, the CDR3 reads TGTGCCAGTAGTAGGACGAGTCCTGATGGCTACACCTTC.

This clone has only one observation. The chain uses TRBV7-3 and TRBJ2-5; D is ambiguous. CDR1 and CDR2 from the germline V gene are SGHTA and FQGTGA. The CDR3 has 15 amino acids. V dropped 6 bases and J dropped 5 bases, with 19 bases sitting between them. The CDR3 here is CASRLRPSAMETQYF. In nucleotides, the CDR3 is TGTGCCAGCAGGCTCAGGCCCTCGGCCATGGAGACCCAGTACTTC.

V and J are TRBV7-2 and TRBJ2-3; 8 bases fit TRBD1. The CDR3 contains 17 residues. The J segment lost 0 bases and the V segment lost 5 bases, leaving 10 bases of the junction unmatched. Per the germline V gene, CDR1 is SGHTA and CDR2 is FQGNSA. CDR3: CASSPTGGLLSTDTQYF. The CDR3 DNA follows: TGTGCCAGCAGCCCTACAGGGGGACTCTTAAGCACAGATACGCAGTATTTT.

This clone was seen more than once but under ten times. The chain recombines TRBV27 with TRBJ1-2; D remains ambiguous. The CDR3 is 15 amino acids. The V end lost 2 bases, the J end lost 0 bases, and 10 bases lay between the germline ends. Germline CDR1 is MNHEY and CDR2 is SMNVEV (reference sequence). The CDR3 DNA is TGTGCCAGCAGTTTAGGATCGAGTCCTAACTATGGCTACACCTTC. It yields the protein CASSLGSSPNYGYTF.

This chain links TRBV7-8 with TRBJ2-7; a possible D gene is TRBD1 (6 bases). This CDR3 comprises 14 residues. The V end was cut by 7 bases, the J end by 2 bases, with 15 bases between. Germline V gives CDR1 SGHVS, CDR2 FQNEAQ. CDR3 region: CASTQKRGTYEQYF. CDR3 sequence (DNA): TGTGCCAGCACCCAAAAAAGGGGGACCTACGAGCAGTACTTC.

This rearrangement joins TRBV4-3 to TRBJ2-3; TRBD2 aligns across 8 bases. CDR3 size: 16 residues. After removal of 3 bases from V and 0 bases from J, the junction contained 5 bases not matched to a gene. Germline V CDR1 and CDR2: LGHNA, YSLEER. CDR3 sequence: CASSQDGGGSTDTQYF. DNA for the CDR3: TGCGCCAGCAGCCAGGACGGCGGGGGGAGCACAGATACGCAGTATTTT.

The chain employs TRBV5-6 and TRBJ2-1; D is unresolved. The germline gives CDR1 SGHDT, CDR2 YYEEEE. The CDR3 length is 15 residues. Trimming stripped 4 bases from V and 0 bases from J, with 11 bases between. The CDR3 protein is CASSGEVSSYNEQFF. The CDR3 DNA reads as TGTGCCAGCAGCGGAGAGGTTAGCTCCTACAATGAGCAGTTCTTC. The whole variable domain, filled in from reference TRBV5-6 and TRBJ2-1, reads DAGVTQSPTHLIKTRGQQVTLRCSPKSGHDTVSWYQQALGQGPQFIFQYYEEEERQRGNFPDRFSGHQFPNYSSELNVNALLLGDSALYLCASSGEVSSYNEQFFGPGTRLTVL.

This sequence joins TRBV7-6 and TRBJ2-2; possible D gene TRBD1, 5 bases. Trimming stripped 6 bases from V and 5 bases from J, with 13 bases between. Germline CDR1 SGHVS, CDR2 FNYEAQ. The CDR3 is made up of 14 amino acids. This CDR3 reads CASRHNRLTGELFF. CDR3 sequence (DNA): TGTGCCAGCAGGCATAACAGGCTTACCGGGGAGCTGTTTTTT.

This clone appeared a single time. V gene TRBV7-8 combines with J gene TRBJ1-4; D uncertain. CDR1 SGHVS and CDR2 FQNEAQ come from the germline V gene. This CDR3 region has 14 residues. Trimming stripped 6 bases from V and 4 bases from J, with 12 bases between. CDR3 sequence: CASRLTELNEKLFF. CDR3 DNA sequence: TGTGCCAGCAGACTGACGGAGCTTAATGAAAAACTGTTTTTT.

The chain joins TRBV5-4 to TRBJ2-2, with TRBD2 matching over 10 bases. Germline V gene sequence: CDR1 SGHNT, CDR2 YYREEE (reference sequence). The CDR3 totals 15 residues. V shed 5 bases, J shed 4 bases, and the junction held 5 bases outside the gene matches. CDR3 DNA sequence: TGTGCCAGCAGTTATAGCGGGGGGCGCACCGGGGAGCTGTTTTTT. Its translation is CASSYSGGRTGELFF.

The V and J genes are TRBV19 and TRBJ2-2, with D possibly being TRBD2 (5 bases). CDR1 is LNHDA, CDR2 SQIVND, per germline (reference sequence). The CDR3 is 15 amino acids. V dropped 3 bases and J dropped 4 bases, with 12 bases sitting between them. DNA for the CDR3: TGTGCCAGTAGTATGAGGGCCTCATCCACCGGGGAGCTGTTTTTT. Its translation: CASSMRASSTGELFF.

The CDR3 sequence is CASSAHRGPGAGYTF. CDR3 nucleotides: TGTGCCAGCAGCGCCCACAGGGGTCCCGGTGCTGGCTACACCTTC. The chain uses TRBV9 and TRBJ1-2; TRBD1 aligns across 7 bases. This CDR3 is 15 amino acids long. The junction had 12 bases not matched to a gene; V was cut back by 3 bases and J by 7 bases. Germline values: CDR1 SGDLS, CDR2 YYNGEE.

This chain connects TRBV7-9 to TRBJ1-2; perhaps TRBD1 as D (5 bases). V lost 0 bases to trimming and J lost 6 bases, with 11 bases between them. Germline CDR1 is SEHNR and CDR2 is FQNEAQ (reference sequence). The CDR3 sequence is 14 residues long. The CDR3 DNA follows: TGTGCCAGCAGCTTAGCAGGAGGGACCCATGGCTACACCTTC. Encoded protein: CASSLAGGTHGYTF.